This TCR beta chain is drawn from a study of CXCR3-negative and CXCR3-positive naive CD8 T cells. General study points: Researchers reported similar TRBV-TRBJ usage in naive CXCR3-negative and CXCR3-positive cells, though memory differed. CXCR3-expressing naive cells carried TRB CDR3s more hydrophobic than those of CXCR3-negative naive cells.

CDR1 is SQVTM, CDR2 ANQGSEA, per germline. The CDR3 loop spans 13 amino acids. About this clonotype: The antigen is undetermined.

UMI-labeled 5' RACE TRB cDNA libraries were prepared from the cells. TCRdb re-called the 5' RACE reads and shows each CDR3 protein once, DNA omitted. The sample has around 60,000 distinct CDR3 sequences. Sequences were obtained from naive CXCR3+ CD8+ T cells from blood. Subset given: CD45RO-CCR7+CD27+CD95- naive CD8+ T cells expressing CXCR3 (TNR3+). V and J are TRBV29-1 and TRBJ2-1; the TCRdb D gene call, TRBD2, has no DNA to confirm it. The source is a human donor in good health. Some clones in this sample may be carry-over from other donors' samples. The CDR3 sequence: CSVEKRGPNEQFF.